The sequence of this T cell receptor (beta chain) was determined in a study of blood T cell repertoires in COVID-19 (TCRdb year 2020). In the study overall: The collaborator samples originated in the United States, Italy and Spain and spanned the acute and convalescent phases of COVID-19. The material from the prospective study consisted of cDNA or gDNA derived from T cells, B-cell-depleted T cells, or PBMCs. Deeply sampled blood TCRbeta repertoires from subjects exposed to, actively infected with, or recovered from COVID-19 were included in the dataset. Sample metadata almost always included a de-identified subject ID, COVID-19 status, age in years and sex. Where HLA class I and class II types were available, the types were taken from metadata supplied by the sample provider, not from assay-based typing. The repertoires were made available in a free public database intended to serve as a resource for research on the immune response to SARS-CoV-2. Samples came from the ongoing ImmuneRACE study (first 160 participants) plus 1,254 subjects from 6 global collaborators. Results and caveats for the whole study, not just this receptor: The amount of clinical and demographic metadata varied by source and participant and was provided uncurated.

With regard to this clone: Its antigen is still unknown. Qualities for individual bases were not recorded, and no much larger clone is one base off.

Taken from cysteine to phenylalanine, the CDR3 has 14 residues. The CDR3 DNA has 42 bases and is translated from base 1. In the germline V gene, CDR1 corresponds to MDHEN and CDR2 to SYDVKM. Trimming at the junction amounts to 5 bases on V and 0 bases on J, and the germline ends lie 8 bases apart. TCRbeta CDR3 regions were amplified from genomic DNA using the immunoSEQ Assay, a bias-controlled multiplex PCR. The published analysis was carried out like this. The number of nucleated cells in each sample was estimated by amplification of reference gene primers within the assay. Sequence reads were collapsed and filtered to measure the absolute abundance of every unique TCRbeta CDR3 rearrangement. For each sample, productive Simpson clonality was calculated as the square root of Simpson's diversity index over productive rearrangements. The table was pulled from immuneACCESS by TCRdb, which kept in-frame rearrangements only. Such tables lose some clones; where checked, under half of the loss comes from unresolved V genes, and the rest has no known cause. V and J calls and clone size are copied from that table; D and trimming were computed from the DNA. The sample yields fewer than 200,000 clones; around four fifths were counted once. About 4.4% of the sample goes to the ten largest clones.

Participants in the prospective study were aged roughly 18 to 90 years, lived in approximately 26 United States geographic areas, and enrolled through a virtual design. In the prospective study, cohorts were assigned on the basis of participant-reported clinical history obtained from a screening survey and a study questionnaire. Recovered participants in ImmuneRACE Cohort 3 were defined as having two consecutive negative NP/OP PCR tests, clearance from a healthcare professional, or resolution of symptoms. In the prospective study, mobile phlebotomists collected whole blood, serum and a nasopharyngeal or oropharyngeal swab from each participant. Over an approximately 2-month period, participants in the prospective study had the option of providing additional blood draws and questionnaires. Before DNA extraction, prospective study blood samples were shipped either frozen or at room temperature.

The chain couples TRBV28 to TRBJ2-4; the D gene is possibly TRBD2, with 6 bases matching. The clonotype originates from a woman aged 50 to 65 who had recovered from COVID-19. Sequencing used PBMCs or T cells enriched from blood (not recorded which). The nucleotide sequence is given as TGTGCCAGCAGTCCGGGACTAGCCAAAAACATTCAGTACTTC. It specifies CASSPGLAKNIQYF.